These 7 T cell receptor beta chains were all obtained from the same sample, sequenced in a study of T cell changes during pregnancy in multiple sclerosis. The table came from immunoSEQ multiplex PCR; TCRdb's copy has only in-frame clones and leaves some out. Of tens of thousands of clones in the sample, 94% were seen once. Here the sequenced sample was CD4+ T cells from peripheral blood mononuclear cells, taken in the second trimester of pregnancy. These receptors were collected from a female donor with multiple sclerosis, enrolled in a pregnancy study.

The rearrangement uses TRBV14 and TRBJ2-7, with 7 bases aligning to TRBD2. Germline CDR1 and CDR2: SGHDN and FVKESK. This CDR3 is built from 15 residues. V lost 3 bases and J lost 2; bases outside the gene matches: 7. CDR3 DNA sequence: TGTGCCAGCAGCCAGCTAGCGGTCCTCACCTACGAGCAGTACTTC. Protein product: CASSQLAVLTYEQYF.

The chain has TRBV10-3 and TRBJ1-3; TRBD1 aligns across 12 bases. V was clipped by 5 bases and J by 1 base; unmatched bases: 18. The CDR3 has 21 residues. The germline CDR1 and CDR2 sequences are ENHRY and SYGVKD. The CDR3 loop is CAISKGDRGLIIGGSGNTIYF. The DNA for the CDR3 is TGTGCCATCAGTAAAGGGGACAGGGGGCTGATTATTGGAGGATCTGGAAACACCATATATTTT.

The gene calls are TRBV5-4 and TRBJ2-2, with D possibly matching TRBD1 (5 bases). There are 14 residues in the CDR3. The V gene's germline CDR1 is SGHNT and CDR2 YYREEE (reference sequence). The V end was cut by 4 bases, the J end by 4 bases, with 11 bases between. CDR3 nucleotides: TGTGCCAGCAGCCGCCAAGGGGCCACCGGGGAGCTGTTTTTT. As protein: CASSRQGATGELFF.

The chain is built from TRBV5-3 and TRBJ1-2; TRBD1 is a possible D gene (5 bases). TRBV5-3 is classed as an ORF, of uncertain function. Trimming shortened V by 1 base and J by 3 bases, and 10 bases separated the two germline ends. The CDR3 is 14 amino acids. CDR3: CARSLKQVYYGYTF. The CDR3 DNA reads TGTGCCAGAAGCTTGAAACAGGTTTACTATGGCTACACCTTC.

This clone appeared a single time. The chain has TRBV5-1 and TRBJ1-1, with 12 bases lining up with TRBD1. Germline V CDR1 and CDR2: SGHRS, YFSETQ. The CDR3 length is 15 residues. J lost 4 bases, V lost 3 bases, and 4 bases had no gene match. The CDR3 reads CASSSGTGGVTEAFF. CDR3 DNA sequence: TGCGCCAGCAGCTCCGGGACAGGGGGCGTCACTGAAGCTTTCTTT.

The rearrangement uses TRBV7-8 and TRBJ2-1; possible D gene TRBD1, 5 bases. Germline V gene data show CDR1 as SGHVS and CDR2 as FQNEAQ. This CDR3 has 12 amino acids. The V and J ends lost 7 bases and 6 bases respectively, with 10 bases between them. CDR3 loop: CASTGQFNEQFF. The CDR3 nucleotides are TGTGCCAGCACAGGACAATTCAATGAGCAGTTCTTC. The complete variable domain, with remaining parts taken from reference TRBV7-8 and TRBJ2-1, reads GAGVSQSPRYKVAKRGQDVALRCDPISGHVSLFWYQQALGQGPEFLTYFQNEAQLDKSGLPSDRFFAERPEGSVSTLKIQRTQQEDSAVYLCASTGQFNEQFFGPGTRLTVL.

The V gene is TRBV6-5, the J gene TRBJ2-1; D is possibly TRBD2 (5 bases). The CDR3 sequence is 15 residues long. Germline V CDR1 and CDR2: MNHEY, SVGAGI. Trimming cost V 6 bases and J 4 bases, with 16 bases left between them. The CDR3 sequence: CASRQSGGSYNEQFF. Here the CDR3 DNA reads TGTGCCAGCAGACAATCAGGAGGCAGTTACAATGAGCAGTTCTTC.